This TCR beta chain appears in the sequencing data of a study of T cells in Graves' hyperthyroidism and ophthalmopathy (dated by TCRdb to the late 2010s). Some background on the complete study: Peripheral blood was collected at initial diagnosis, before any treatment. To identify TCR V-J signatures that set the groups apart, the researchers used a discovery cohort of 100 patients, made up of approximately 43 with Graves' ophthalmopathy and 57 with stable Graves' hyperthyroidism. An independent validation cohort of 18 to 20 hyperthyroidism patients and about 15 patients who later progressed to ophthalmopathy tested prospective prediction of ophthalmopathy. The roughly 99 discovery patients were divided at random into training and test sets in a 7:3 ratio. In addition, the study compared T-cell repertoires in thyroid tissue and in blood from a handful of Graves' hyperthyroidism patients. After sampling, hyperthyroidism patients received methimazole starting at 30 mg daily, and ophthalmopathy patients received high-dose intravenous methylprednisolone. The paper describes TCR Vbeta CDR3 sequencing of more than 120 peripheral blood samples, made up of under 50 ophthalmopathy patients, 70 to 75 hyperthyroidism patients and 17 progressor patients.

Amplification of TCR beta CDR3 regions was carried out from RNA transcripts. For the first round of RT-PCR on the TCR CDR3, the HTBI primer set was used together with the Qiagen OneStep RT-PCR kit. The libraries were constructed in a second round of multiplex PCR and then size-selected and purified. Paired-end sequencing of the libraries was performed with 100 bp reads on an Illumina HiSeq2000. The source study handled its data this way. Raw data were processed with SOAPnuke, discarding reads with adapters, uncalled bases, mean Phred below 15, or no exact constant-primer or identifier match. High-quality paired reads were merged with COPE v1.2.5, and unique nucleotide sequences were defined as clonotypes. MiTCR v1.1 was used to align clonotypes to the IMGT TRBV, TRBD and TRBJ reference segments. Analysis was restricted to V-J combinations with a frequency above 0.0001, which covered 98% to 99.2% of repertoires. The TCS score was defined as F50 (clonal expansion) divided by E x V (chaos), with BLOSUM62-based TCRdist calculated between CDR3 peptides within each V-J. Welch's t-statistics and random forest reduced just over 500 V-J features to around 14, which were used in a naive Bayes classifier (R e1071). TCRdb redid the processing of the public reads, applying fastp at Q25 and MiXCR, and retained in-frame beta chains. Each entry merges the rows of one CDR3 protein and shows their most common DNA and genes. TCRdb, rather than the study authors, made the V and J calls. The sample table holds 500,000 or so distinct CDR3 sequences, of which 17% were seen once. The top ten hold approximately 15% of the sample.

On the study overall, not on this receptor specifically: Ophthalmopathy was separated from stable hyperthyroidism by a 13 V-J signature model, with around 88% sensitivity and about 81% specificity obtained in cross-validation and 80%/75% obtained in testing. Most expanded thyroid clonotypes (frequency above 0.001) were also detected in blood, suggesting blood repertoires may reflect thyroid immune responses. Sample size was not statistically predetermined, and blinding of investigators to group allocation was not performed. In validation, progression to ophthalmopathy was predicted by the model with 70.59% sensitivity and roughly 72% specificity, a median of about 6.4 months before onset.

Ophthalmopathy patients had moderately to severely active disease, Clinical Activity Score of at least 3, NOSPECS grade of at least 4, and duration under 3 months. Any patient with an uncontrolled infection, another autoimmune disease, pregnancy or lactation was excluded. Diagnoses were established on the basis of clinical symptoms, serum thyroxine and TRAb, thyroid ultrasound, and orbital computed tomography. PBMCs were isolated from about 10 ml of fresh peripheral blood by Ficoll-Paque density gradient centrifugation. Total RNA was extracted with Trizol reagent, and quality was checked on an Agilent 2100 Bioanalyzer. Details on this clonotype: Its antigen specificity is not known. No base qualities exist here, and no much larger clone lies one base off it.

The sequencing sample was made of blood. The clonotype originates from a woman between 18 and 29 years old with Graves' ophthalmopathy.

In nucleotide form, the sequence is TGTGCCAGCAGTGACACAGGGTGGAATCAGCCCCAGCATTTT. Translated, this is CASSDTGWNQPQHF. The V gene is TRBV27 and the J gene is TRBJ1-5; TRBD1 is a possible D gene, resting on 6 matching bases. Per the germline V gene (reference sequence), MNHEY is the CDR1 and SMNVEV is the CDR2. Taken from cysteine to phenylalanine, the CDR3 has 14 residues. The kept DNA is CDR3 alone, 42 bases in frame from the first base. The trim is 5 bases for V and 4 bases for J, with a gap of 12 bases between the germline ends.